Detailed here is one TCR beta chain. Its antigen is undetermined. TCRdb independently ran MiXCR on the 5' RACE reads; one entry per CDR3 protein. The table lists about 660,000 distinct CDR3 sequences, 8.6% of them singletons. The donors were all healthy and Caucasian. This sample is part of a study of identical twins. CDR1 is KGHDR and CDR2 is SFDVKD in the germline V gene. The V end was cut by 4 bases, the J end by 7 bases, with 13 bases between. The CDR3 totals 14 residues. Points from the study as a whole: Fewer insertions were carried by abundant cord blood beta clonotypes, but none was seen in memory repertoires.

These data also formed part of another study, on yellow fever vaccine responses in identical twins. According to that study: Twins reportedly had a vaccine T cell response that seemed partly convergent, partly personalized.

This TCR derives from a woman aged 18-35 years in good health. The sample taken for sequencing was PBMCs. The rearrangement links TRBV24-1 to TRBJ1-5, with TRBD1 as a possible D gene (6 bases). The CDR3 DNA sequence: TGTGCCACCAGTGACCCTGGACAGTTACAGCCCCAGCATTTT. It codes for CATSDPGQLQPQHF.